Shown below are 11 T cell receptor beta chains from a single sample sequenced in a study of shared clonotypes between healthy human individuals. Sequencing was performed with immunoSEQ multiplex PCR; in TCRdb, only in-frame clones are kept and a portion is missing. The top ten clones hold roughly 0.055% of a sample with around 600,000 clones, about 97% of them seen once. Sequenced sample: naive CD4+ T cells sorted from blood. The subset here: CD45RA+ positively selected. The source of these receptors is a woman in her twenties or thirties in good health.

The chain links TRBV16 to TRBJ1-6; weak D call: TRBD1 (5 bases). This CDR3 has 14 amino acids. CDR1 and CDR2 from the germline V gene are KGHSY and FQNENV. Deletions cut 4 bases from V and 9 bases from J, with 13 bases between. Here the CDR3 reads CASSPGRGTSPLHF. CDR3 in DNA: TGTGCCAGCAGCCCAGGGAGGGGTACTTCACCCCTCCACTTT.

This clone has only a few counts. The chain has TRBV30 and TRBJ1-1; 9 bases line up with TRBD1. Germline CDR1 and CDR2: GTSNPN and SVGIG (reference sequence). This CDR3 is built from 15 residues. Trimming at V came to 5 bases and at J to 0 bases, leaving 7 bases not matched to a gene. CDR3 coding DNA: TGTGCCTGGGGACAGGGGACGGGCATGAACACTGAAGCTTTCTTT. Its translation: CAWGQGTGMNTEAFF.

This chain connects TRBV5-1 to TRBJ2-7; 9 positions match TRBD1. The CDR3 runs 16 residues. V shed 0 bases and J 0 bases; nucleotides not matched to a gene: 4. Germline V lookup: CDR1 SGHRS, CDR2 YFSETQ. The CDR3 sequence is CASSLVRDRVSYEQYF. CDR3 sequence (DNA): TGCGCCAGCAGCTTGGTGAGGGACAGGGTCTCCTACGAGCAGTACTTC. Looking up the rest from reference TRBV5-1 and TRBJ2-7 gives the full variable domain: KAGVTQTPRYLIKTRGQQVTLSCSPISGHRSVSWYQQTPGQGLQFLFEYFSETQRNKGNFPGRFSGRQFSNSRSEMNVSTLELGDSALYLCASSLVRDRVSYEQYFGPGTRLTVT.

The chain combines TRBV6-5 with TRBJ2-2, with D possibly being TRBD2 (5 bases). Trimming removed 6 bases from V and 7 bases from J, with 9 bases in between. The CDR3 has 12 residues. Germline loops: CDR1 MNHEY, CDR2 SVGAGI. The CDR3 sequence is CASSRGIGELFF. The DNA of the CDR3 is TGTGCCAGCAGCCGGGGTATCGGGGAGCTGTTTTTT.

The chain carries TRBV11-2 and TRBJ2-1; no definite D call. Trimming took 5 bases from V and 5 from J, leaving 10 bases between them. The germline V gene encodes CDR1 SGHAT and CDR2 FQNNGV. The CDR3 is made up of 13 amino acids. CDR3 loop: CASSRVSNNEQFF. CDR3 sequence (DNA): TGTGCCAGCAGCAGGGTATCGAACAATGAGCAGTTCTTC.

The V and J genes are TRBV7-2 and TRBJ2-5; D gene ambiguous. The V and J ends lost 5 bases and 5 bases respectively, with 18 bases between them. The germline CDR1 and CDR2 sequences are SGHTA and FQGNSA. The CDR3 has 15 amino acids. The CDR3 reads CASSLDSGELETQYF. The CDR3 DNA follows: TGTGCCAGCAGCCTCGACTCTGGTGAGCTTGAGACCCAGTACTTC.

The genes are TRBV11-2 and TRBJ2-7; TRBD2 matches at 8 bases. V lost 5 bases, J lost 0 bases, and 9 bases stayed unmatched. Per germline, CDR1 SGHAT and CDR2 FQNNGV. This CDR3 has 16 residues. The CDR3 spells CASSGGLAGGSYEQYF. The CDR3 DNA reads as TGTGCCAGCAGCGGGGGGCTCGCGGGAGGCTCCTACGAGCAGTACTTC.

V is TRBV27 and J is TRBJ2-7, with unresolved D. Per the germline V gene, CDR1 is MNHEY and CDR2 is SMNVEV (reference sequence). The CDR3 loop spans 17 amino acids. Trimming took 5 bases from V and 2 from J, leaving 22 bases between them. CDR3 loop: CASSPIPGGEITYEQYF. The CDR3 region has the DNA TGTGCCAGCAGTCCAATACCGGGCGGAGAGATAACCTACGAGCAGTACTTC.

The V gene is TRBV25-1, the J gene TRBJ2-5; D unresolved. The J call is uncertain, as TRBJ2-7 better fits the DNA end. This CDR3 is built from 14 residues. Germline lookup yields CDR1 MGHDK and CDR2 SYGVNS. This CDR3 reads CASSESPGTYEQYF. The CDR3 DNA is TGTGCCAGCAGTGAATCCCCAGGTACTTACGAGCAGTACTTC.

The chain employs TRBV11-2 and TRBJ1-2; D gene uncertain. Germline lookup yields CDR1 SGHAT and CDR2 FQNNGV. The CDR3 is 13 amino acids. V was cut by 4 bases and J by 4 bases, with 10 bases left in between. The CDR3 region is CASSSGGLYGYTF. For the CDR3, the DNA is TGTGCCAGCAGCTCCGGAGGACTCTATGGCTACACCTTC.

The CDR3 spells CASKGAGVGETQYF. For the CDR3, the DNA is TGTGCCAGCAAGGGGGCGGGAGTCGGAGAGACCCAGTACTTC. V usage is TRBV27 and J usage is TRBJ2-5, with D tentatively TRBD1 or TRBD2 (7 bases each). The ends were cut back, 7 bases at V and 4 bases at J, with 16 bases in the middle. Germline V gene sequence: CDR1 MNHEY, CDR2 SMNVEV (reference sequence). This CDR3 spans 14 amino acids.